The rows below give T cell receptor beta chains drawn from one sample of a study of blood T cell repertoires in COVID-19. The data were produced by immunoSEQ multiplex PCR, yet TCRdb's version contains in-frame clones alone and is incomplete. The table records about 50,000 clones, more than 75% of them present only once. The sample comprised peripheral blood. These receptors were taken from a man aged 55 to 69 with active or convalescent COVID-19. Each CDR3 is given with its conserved first and last residue. A D gene is named only where the DNA matches it firmly. A clone size is listed for some rows: how often the clone was seen (once, few, many), or a class if it is expanded.

j_call v_call clone_size d_call cdr3_aa cdr3_nt
TRBJ1-1 TRBV19 NA NA CASRRAFSSGDTEAFF TGTGCCAGTAGACGCGCCTTTAGTTCCGGGGACACTGAAGCTTTCTTT
TRBJ2-2 TRBV29-1 NA TRBD2 CSATETLRGTGELFF TGCAGCGCCACAGAAACCCTGCGGGGGACCGGGGAGCTGTTTTTT
TRBJ1-6 TRBV9 NA TRBD1 CASSAGQGQSSYNSPLHF TGTGCCAGCAGCGCAGGACAGGGCCAGAGCTCCTATAATTCACCCCTCCACTTT
TRBJ1-1 TRBV28 NA TRBD1 CASSLPGTANTEAFF TGTGCCAGCAGTTTACCCGGGACAGCGAACACTGAAGCTTTCTTT
TRBJ2-1 TRBV9 NA TRBD1 CASSLGQYNEQFF TGTGCCAGCAGCTTGGGACAGTACAATGAGCAGTTCTTC
TRBJ1-1 TRBV21-1 NA NA CASSKAIDRDGTEAFF TGTGCCAGCAGCAAAGCTATAGACAGGGATGGGACTGAAGCTTTCTTT
TRBJ1-5 TRBV28 NA NA CASRTGTPYNQPQHF TGTGCCAGTAGGACTGGGACACCTTACAATCAGCCCCAGCATTTT
TRBJ2-7 TRBV3-1/TRBV3-2 few NA CASSRAGRASEQYF TGTGCCAGCAGCAGGGCGGGGAGAGCTTCCGAGCAGTACTTC
TRBJ2-6 TRBV5-5 many NA CASSLWESGANVLTF TGTGCCAGCAGCTTGTGGGAGTCTGGGGCCAACGTCCTGACTTTC
TRBJ1-5 TRBV24-1 medium-sized NA CATSAGYRGNQPQHF TGTGCCACCAGTGCTGGGTACAGGGGCAATCAGCCCCAGCATTTT
TRBJ2-1 TRBV4-1 NA NA CASSQESGFTSNEQFF TGCGCCAGCAGCCAAGAATCAGGGTTCACCAGCAATGAGCAGTTCTTC
TRBJ2-2 TRBV18 once NA CASSLQFNTGELFF TGTGCCAGCTCACTTCAGTTCAACACCGGGGAGCTGTTTTTT
TRBJ1-1 TRBV5-1 NA NA CASSLATGLNTEAFF TGCGCCAGCAGCTTGGCGACAGGTTTGAACACTGAAGCTTTCTTT
TRBJ2-3 TRBV5-1 NA TRBD1 CASSYGQGADTQYF TGCGCCAGCAGCTACGGACAGGGGGCAGATACGCAGTATTTT
TRBJ2-3 TRBV29-1 NA TRBD2 CSAQGSGSGGWGTDTQYF TGCAGCGCCCAAGGTAGTGGTAGCGGGGGCTGGGGCACAGATACGCAGTATTTT
TRBJ1-1 TRBV3-1/TRBV3-2 once TRBD1 CASSPTGGNTEAFF TGTGCCAGCAGCCCCACAGGGGGCAACACTGAAGCTTTCTTT
TRBJ1-2 TRBV6-5 NA TRBD1 CASSTGTPYGYTF TGTGCCAGTTCGACAGGGACTCCCTATGGCTACACCTTC